The 8 T cell receptor beta chains below all came from one sample that was sequenced in a study of cytomegalovirus exposure and HLA in healthy donors. Amplification used 60 Vbeta primers and 13 Jbeta primers. Only in-frame clones appear in the TCRdb table, and some are missing; sequencing was by immunoSEQ multiplex PCR. The sample includes 190,000 or so clones, 75% to 85% seen only once; the top ten take 0.39%. Sequenced input: PBMCs. The receptors originated from a male donor in good health and CMV-seropositive.

The chain uses TRBV6-6 and TRBJ1-1; 8 positions agree with TRBD1. Trimming removed 3 bases from V and 1 base from J; junction bases left unmatched: 1. CDR1 and CDR2 (germline): MNHNY, SVGAGI (reference sequence). This CDR3 comprises 14 residues. The CDR3 here is CASSYDRGNTEAFF. Written as DNA, the CDR3 is TGTGCCAGCAGTTATGACAGGGGGAACACTGAAGCTTTCTTT.

This clone was seen only a few times. V is TRBV14 and J is TRBJ2-5; TRBD2 matches at 7 bases. With V trimmed by 4 bases and J by 0 bases, 2 bases remained unmatched. Germline V gene sequence: CDR1 SGHDN, CDR2 FVKESK. CDR3 length: 14 residues. CDR3 nucleotides: TGTGCCAGCAGCCGGGGGGGTAACCAAGAGACCCAGTACTTC. It codes for CASSRGGNQETQYF.

This clone has a handful of counts. The chain employs TRBV30 and TRBJ2-3, with 9 bases matching TRBD2. This CDR3 region has 16 residues. J lost 1 base, V lost 5 bases, and 10 bases had no gene match. Germline lookup yields CDR1 GTSNPN and CDR2 SVGIG (reference sequence). The CDR3 loop reads CAWDPGVAGGTDTQYF. The CDR3 DNA sequence: TGTGCCTGGGACCCCGGGGTAGCGGGAGGCACAGATACGCAGTATTTT.

J is TRBJ1-2 and V is TRBV7-6; a possible D gene is TRBD1 (6 bases). Germline CDR1 reads SGHVS; CDR2 reads FNYEAQ. The CDR3 loop spans 17 amino acids. V shed 5 bases and J shed 7 bases, with 26 bases lying between them. CDR3 loop: CASSQPSAAGAIGGYTF. For the CDR3, the DNA is TGTGCCAGCAGCCAACCGAGTGCTGCAGGGGCCATTGGTGGCTACACCTTC.

The chain uses TRBV7-8 and TRBJ1-5, with 8 bases that match TRBD1. The CDR3 runs to 21 residues. J was trimmed by 1 base and V by 1 base; bases with no gene match: 18. Germline V gives CDR1 SGHVS, CDR2 FQNEAQ. CDR3 amino acids: CASSLVKIPGQATFSNQPQHF. For the CDR3, the DNA is TGTGCCAGCAGCTTAGTTAAGATTCCGGGACAGGCTACCTTCAGCAATCAGCCCCAGCATTTT.

CDR3 DNA: TGTGCAAGTCGCTTTCCGTACCAAGAGACCCAGTACTTC. Protein sequence: CASRFPYQETQYF. V gene TRBV12-2 combines with J gene TRBJ2-5; the table's D call of TRBD2 was not tested on the DNA. TRBV12-2 is a recognized pseudogene. There are 13 residues in the CDR3.

This clone came up once. The chain couples TRBV5-8 to TRBJ2-2; 10 nucleotides line up with TRBD1. The CDR3 runs 18 residues. V lost 4 bases to trimming and J lost 6 bases; unmatched junction nucleotides: 15. Germline CDR1 and CDR2: SGHTS and YDEGEE. DNA for the CDR3: TGTGCCAGCAGCGTCCCGGGACAGGGGATGACCGAGCCCGGGGAGCTGTTTTTT. It specifies CASSVPGQGMTEPGELFF.

This chain connects TRBV6-5 to TRBJ2-1, with TRBD1 identical over 7 bases. V shed 4 bases and J 7 bases; nucleotides not matched to a gene: 4. Germline-derived CDR1 and CDR2 are MNHEY and SVGAGI. This CDR3 is 13 amino acids long. The CDR3 DNA is TGTGCCAGCAGTTCCTTACAGGGGAATGAGCAGTTCTTC. This sequence encodes CASSSLQGNEQFF.